This T cell receptor (beta chain) stems from a study of blood T cell repertoires in COVID-19. Background on the study: Sites in the United States, Italy and Spain provided acute and convalescent COVID-19 samples. T cells, B-cell-depleted T cells, or PBMCs supplied cDNA or gDNA.

Assay used: immunoSEQ multiplex PCR; TCRdb lists only in-frame clones, some missing. This sample has about 480,000 clones, with approximately 87% found just once. V lost 6 bases and J lost 6; bases outside the gene matches: 8. This CDR3 contains 16 residues. Per the germline V gene, CDR1 is LNHDA and CDR2 is SQIVND (reference sequence). Across fewer than 25 US areas, participants ranged in age from about 18 to 90 years. Two negative PCRs, clearance, or symptom resolution characterized the recovered Cohort 3 donors. This chain uses TRBV19 with TRBJ2-3, with 14 bases aligning to TRBD2. This receptor was identified in a woman in her thirties or forties who had recovered from COVID-19. Material: PBMCs or T cells enriched from blood (not recorded which). CDR3 sequence reads: CASSPAGTSGSDTQYF. The CDR3 region has the DNA TGTGCCAGTAGCCCCGCCGGGACTAGCGGGAGCGATACGCAGTATTTT. Filled out from reference TRBV19 and TRBJ2-3, the complete variable domain reads DGGITQSPKYLFRKEGQNVTLSCEQNLNHDAMYWYRQDPGQGLRLIYYSQIVNDFQKGDIAEGYSVSREKKESFPLTVTSAQKNPTAFYLCASSPAGTSGSDTQYFGPGTRLTVL.